Presented here are 12 T cell receptor beta chains from one specimen sequenced in a study of Ad26.COV2.S vaccination and SARS-CoV-2 variants. Treatment specified: about 20 received Ad26.COV2.S at low or high dose, single or two shots; about 5 received placebo; per-sample allocation not given. At day 63 after the first vaccine or placebo injection, samples were drawn. Some clones are missing from TCRdb's copy, which holds only in-frame ones; the method was immunoSEQ multiplex PCR. The profile covers around 450,000 clones, with 89% appearing a single time and about 2.5% taken by the ten largest. The sequences come from peripheral blood, collected in a trial of Ad26.COV2.S vaccine versus placebo. Receptors were obtained from a person between 18 and 65 years old who received the Ad26.COV2.S COVID-19 vaccine or a placebo.

The rearrangement joins TRBV24-1 to TRBJ1-1, with 7 bases aligning to TRBD1. V was pared by 4 bases and J by 6 bases, with 4 bases of the junction left unmatched. Per the germline V gene, CDR1 is KGHDR and CDR2 is SFDVKD. This CDR3 comprises 13 residues. This CDR3 reads CATSDGQGAEAFF. The CDR3 nucleotides read TGTGCCACCAGTGACGGCCAGGGGGCTGAAGCTTTCTTT.

This chain links TRBV28 with TRBJ2-7, with a tentative D call TRBD2 (5 bases). The CDR3 sequence is 14 residues long. Germline CDR1 is MDHEN and CDR2 is SYDVKM. Trimming pared 2 bases from V and 6 bases from J, leaving 14 bases between. This CDR3 is CASSLRTWTVEQYF. The CDR3 nucleotides are TGTGCCAGCAGTTTAAGAACATGGACTGTCGAGCAGTACTTC. The whole variable domain, filled in from reference TRBV28 and TRBJ2-7, reads DVKVTQSSRYLVKRTGEKVFLECVQDMDHENMFWYRQDPGLGLRLIYFSYDVKMKEKGDIPEGYSVSREKKERFSLILESASTNQTSMYLCASSLRTWTVEQYFGPGTRLTVT.

The chain combines TRBV2 with TRBJ1-1; 7 bases are a match to TRBD1. The V segment lost 6 bases and the J segment 4 bases; nucleotides outside the gene matches: 5. Germline V gene data show CDR1 as SNHLY and CDR2 as FYNNEI. The CDR3 runs 13 residues. CDR3 sequence reads: CASRQGTGTEAFF. The CDR3 nucleotides are TGTGCCAGCAGACAGGGGACGGGCACTGAAGCTTTCTTT.

The chain couples TRBV18 to TRBJ1-1; no definite D call. This CDR3 spans 14 amino acids. Trimming pared 0 bases from V and 4 bases from J, leaving 9 bases between. CDR1 is KGHSH, CDR2 LQKENI, per germline. The DNA for the CDR3 is TGTGCCAGCTCACCACCCCAGAGGGCCACTGAAGCTTTCTTT. This encodes CASSPPQRATEAFF.

V and J are TRBV29-1 and TRBJ1-2; 9 positions match TRBD1. CDR1 and CDR2 from the germline V gene are SQVTM and ANQGSEA. The V and J ends lost 7 bases and 4 bases, in that order; junction bases with no gene match: 4. The CDR3 contains 12 residues. The CDR3 loop is CSGGDRVYGYTF. For the CDR3, the DNA is TGCAGCGGGGGGGACAGGGTCTATGGCTACACCTTC.

In its sample, this clone was seen once. The CDR3 DNA reads TGTGCCAGCAGTGAGCAGGGGCACACCGGGGAGCTGTTTTTT. It encodes CASSEQGHTGELFF. The V and J genes are TRBV2 and TRBJ2-2; possibly TRBD1 for D (6 bases). V was cut by 3 bases and J by 3 bases, with 8 bases left in between. The germline CDR1 and CDR2 sequences are SNHLY and FYNNEI. This CDR3 has 14 amino acids.

The genes are TRBV15 and TRBJ1-5, with no clear D. The V end lost 0 bases, the J end lost 6 bases, and 6 bases lay between the germline ends. This CDR3 spans 13 amino acids. Germline CDR1 and CDR2: LNHNV and YYDKDF (reference sequence). CDR3 residues: CATSRDLVQPQHF. The CDR3 DNA sequence: TGTGCCACCAGCAGAGATTTGGTTCAGCCCCAGCATTTT.

The rearrangement joins TRBV2 to TRBJ1-5; no reliable D call. CDR1 and CDR2 from the germline V gene are SNHLY and FYNNEI. The CDR3 sequence is 12 residues long. V gave up 7 bases and J gave up 7 bases, with 11 bases separating them. CDR3 coding DNA: TGTGCCAGCACCGGCGAGGCCCAGCCCCAGCATTTT. Amino acid sequence: CASTGEAQPQHF.

The chain joins TRBV5-4 to TRBJ2-3, with 10 positions matching TRBD2. The CDR3 runs 14 residues. The V gene's germline CDR1 is SGHNT and CDR2 YYREEE (reference sequence). The J segment lost 4 bases and the V segment lost 4 bases, leaving 3 bases of the junction unmatched. The CDR3 sequence: CASSPSGSADTQYF. The CDR3 nucleotides read TGTGCCAGCAGCCCTAGCGGGAGCGCAGATACGCAGTATTTT.

Worth noting for this clone: At the DNA level, this CDR3 is encoded by other sequences in the same sample as well. The V and J genes are TRBV11-2 and TRBJ1-2; unclear D gene. CDR3 size: 12 residues. The V end lost 1 base, the J end lost 4 bases, and 4 bases lay between the germline ends. Germline CDR1 is SGHAT and CDR2 is FQNNGV. The CDR3 DNA reads TGTGCCAGCAGCTTAGGACCCTATGGCTACACCTTC. Amino acids: CASSLGPYGYTF.

This clone appeared once. V is TRBV7-3 and J is TRBJ1-3; weak D call: TRBD1 (5 bases). V dropped 0 bases and J dropped 7 bases, with 13 bases sitting between them. Germline CDR1 reads SGHTA; CDR2 reads FQGTGA. The CDR3 is 15 residues long. CDR3: CASSLTGTTGNTIYF. The CDR3 DNA is TGTGCCAGCAGCTTAACCGGGACGACCGGGAACACCATATATTTT. The complete variable domain, with remaining parts taken from reference TRBV7-3 and TRBJ1-3, reads GAGVSQTPSNKVTEKGKYVELRCDPISGHTALYWYRQSLGQGPEFLIYFQGTGAADDSGLPNDRFFAVRPEGSVSTLKIQRTERGDSAVYLCASSLTGTTGNTIYFGEGSWLTVV.

This chain uses TRBV7-3 with TRBJ1-1; D unclear. Per germline, CDR1 SGHTA and CDR2 FQGTGA. CDR3 length: 14 residues. V was trimmed by 5 bases and J by 2 bases, leaving 12 bases between them. The CDR3 is CASSKDRDNTEAFF. CDR3 DNA sequence: TGTGCCAGCAGCAAGGACCGAGATAACACTGAAGCTTTCTTT.